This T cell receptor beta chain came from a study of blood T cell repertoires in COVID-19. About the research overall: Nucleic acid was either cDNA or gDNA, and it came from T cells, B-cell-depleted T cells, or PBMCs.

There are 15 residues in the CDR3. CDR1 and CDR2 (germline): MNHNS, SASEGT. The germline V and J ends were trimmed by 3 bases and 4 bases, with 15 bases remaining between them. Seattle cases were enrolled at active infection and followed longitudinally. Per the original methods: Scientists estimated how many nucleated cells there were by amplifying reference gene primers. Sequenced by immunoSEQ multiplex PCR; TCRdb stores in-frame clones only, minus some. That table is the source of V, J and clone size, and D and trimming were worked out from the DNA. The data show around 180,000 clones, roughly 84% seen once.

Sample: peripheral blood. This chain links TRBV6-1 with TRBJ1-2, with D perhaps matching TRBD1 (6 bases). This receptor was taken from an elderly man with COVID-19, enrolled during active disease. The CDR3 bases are TGTGCCAGCAGTGATTTACCGGGACAACCCTATGGCTACACCTTC. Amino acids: CASSDLPGQPYGYTF.